These 7 T cell receptor beta chains were sequenced from one sample in a study of cytomegalovirus exposure and HLA in healthy donors. PCR involved 60 Vbeta and 13 Jbeta primers. Sequenced by immunoSEQ multiplex PCR; TCRdb stores in-frame clones only, minus some. Of roughly 160,000 clones listed, approximately 80% are singletons. Sequencing used PBMCs. These receptors originate from a woman in her 30s in good health and CMV-seropositive.

V and J are TRBV5-1 and TRBJ2-6, with a tentative D call TRBD2 (5 bases). Germline-derived CDR1 and CDR2 are SGHRS and YFSETQ. The CDR3 consists of 16 residues. V was shortened by 0 bases and J by 1 base, with 8 bases between the two germline ends. CDR3 loop: CASSLDTGSGANVLTF. The CDR3 DNA is TGCGCCAGCAGCTTGGATACGGGGTCTGGGGCCAACGTCCTGACTTTC. The whole variable domain, filled in from reference TRBV5-1 and TRBJ2-6, reads KAGVTQTPRYLIKTRGQQVTLSCSPISGHRSVSWYQQTPGQGLQFLFEYFSETQRNKGNFPGRFSGRQFSNSRSEMNVSTLELGDSALYLCASSLDTGSGANVLTFGAGSRLTVL.

The rearrangement joins TRBV5-6 to TRBJ2-3; D not certain. From germline, CDR1 is SGHDT and CDR2 YYEEEE. Trimming left V 0 bases short and J 4 bases short, with 12 bases between. The CDR3 is 15 residues long. CDR3 coding DNA: TGTGCCAGCAGCTTGGGACCAGGCCCCCCAGATACGCAGTATTTT. This sequence encodes CASSLGPGPPDTQYF.

The chain carries TRBV6-5 and TRBJ2-7; TRBD1 agrees at 12 bases. Germline V CDR1 and CDR2: MNHEY, SVGAGI. CDR3 length equals 15 residues. After removal of 6 bases from V and 2 bases from J, the junction contained 5 bases not matched to a gene. CDR3 protein: CASRRDRGQTYEQYF. The CDR3 coding sequence is TGTGCCAGCAGACGGGACAGGGGGCAGACCTACGAGCAGTACTTC.

The genes are TRBV18 and TRBJ2-2; 7 positions agree with TRBD1. CDR3 length equals 16 residues. In germline, CDR1 is KGHSH, CDR2 LQKENI. V lost 3 bases, J lost 3 bases, and 7 bases stayed unmatched. The CDR3, as DNA: TGTGCCAGCTCACCCCTAACAGGGGTCGACACCGGGGAGCTGTTTTTT. As protein: CASSPLTGVDTGELFF.

The gene calls are TRBV29-1 and TRBJ2-1, with TRBD1 matching over 10 bases. Germline values: CDR1 SQVTM, CDR2 ANQGSEA. The trim removed 7 bases at V and 9 bases at J, leaving 6 bases unmatched. This CDR3 spans 12 amino acids. The CDR3 sequence is CSGSTGGPEQFF. Here the CDR3 DNA reads TGCAGCGGATCGACAGGGGGCCCTGAGCAGTTCTTC.

The V call is TRBV29-1, the J call TRBJ2-1; 14 bases line up with TRBD2. The germline CDR1 and CDR2 sequences are SQVTM and ANQGSEA. The V gene end was trimmed by 6 bases and the J gene end by 0 bases; junction bases not matched to a gene: 10. This CDR3 has 18 amino acids. The CDR3 nucleotides are TGCAGCGTCCCGGGACTAGCGGGGGCCCGCTTCTCCTACAATGAGCAGTTCTTC. Translating gives CSVPGLAGARFSYNEQFF.

As DNA, the CDR3 is TGTGCCAGCAGACCCTTGACAGGGATTTCTGGGGCCAACGTCCTGACTTTC. This encodes CASRPLTGISGANVLTF. V is TRBV28 and J is TRBJ2-6, with TRBD1 matching 7 bases. With 6 bases clipped from V and 1 base from J, the junction kept 9 bases outside the gene matches. Per germline, CDR1 MDHEN and CDR2 SYDVKM. CDR3 length equals 17 residues.